The 18 T cell receptor beta chains in this list originate from one sample, sequenced in a study of beta chain features in type 1 diabetes. Findings and caveats of the study: Moderately but significantly shorter TCRB CDR3s were found in Type 1 diabetes patients in all four CD4+ subsets.

These receptors' antigens are unknown. The sequenced template was cDNA made from the entire isolated RNA. Sequenced by immunoSEQ multiplex PCR; TCRdb stores in-frame clones only, minus some. The sample includes 550,000 to 850,000 clones, roughly 13% of them seen just once. The sample comprised naive CD4+ T cells from blood. The receptor set was obtained from a young man with type 1 diabetes.

The chain links TRBV7-6 to TRBJ2-2; 10 bases match TRBD1. There are 15 residues in the CDR3. V shed 7 bases, J shed 4 bases, and the junction held 6 bases outside the gene matches. CDR1 and CDR2 (germline): SGHVS, FNYEAQ. The CDR3 region has the DNA TGTGCCAGCACCCAACGGGACAGGGGCACCGGGGAGCTGTTTTTT. It encodes CASTQRDRGTGELFF.

This clone has just a few counts. The V and J genes are TRBV6-1 and TRBJ2-3, with no clear D. The CDR3 is 11 residues long. Trimming removed 5 bases from V and 4 bases from J, with 4 bases in between. Looked up from germline, CDR1 is MNHNS and CDR2 is SASEGT. CDR3 DNA: TGTGCCAGCAGTCATTCAGATACGCAGTATTTT. This encodes CASSHSDTQYF.

V is TRBV28 and J is TRBJ2-2; D remains ambiguous. CDR1 is MDHEN, CDR2 SYDVKM, per germline. The V end was cut by 10 bases, the J end by 1 base, with 16 bases between. CDR3 length: 15 residues. CDR3 coding DNA: TGTGCCATCGGGCCCCCCGGGTTGAACACCGGGGAGCTGTTTTTT. Translated: CAIGPPGLNTGELFF.

This clone was seen more than once but under ten times. This sequence joins TRBV30 and TRBJ2-5; D unclear. Germline V gene sequence: CDR1 GTSNPN, CDR2 SVGIG (reference sequence). The V and J ends lost 3 bases and 5 bases respectively, with 13 bases between them. The CDR3 contains 13 residues. CDR3 region: CAWRPMVFETQYF. CDR3 bases: TGTGCCTGGAGACCCATGGTTTTCGAGACCCAGTACTTC.

Details on this clone: Mismatch with germline at one junction end may stem from a read error. The chain uses TRBV2 and TRBJ1-2; 8 nucleotides align to TRBD1. CDR3 size: 12 residues. Looked up from germline, CDR1 is SNHLY and CDR2 is FYNNEI. The CDR3 sequence: CASSAGTGYVNF. The CDR3 region has the DNA TGTGCCAGCAGTGCCGGGACAGGTTATGTGAACTTC.

In this sample, this clone turned up a few times. The genes are TRBV6-1 and TRBJ2-7; D could derive from TRBD1 or TRBD2 (5 bases each). V lost 10 bases and J lost 4, with 20 bases in between. The germline gives CDR1 MNHNS, CDR2 SASEGT. CDR3 length: 14 residues. The CDR3 is CATTRLGEGYEQYF. CDR3 coding DNA: TGTGCCACCACGCGGCTGGGTGAGGGGTACGAGCAGTACTTC.

This clone came up many times. J is TRBJ1-2 and V is TRBV27; D possibly corresponds to TRBD1 (5 bases). The CDR3 loop spans 14 amino acids. CDR1 is MNHEY and CDR2 is SMNVEV in the germline V gene (reference sequence). Trimming removed 6 bases from V and 7 bases from J, with 18 bases in between. CDR3 nucleotide sequence: TGTGCCAGCAGCCAGGGACCCCCGGCCGCTGGCTACACCTTC. Its protein product is CASSQGPPAAGYTF.

The chain recombines TRBV19 with TRBJ2-3; D may be TRBD1 (5 bases). With 6 bases removed from V and 2 bases from J, the gap between germline ends came to 15 bases. Per the germline V gene, CDR1 is LNHDA and CDR2 is SQIVND (reference sequence). The CDR3 is 15 residues long. The CDR3 region has the DNA TGTGCCAGTAGATCGCAGGGCCTCATCACAGATACGCAGTATTTT. Translation: CASRSQGLITDTQYF.

The sample holds a few counts of this clone. CDR3 in amino acids: CASSESGPPGSPLHF. The CDR3 DNA sequence: TGCGCCAGCAGTGAGTCTGGCCCCCCGGGTTCACCCCTCCACTTT. The chain carries TRBV10-2 and TRBJ1-6; D ambiguous. CDR3 length: 15 amino acids. The ends were cut back, 0 bases at V and 9 bases at J, with 12 bases in the middle. Looked up from germline, CDR1 is WSHSY and CDR2 is SAAADI.

This clone has more than one count but fewer than ten. The genes are TRBV4-1 and TRBJ2-1; D remains unclear. This CDR3 is built from 12 residues. V shed 2 bases and J shed 4 bases, with 3 bases lying between them. CDR1 and CDR2 (germline): MGHRA, YSYEKL. For the CDR3, the DNA is TGCGCCAGCAGCCAACCTTACAATGAGCAGTTCTTC. Translated, it gives CASSQPYNEQFF.

The table lists this clone with a few counts. The sample contains more than one DNA sequence encoding this CDR3. The chain joins TRBV30 to TRBJ1-1; no clear D gene. Germline V gene sequence: CDR1 GTSNPN, CDR2 SVGIG (reference sequence). V gave up 1 base and J gave up 1 base, with 7 bases separating them. This CDR3 comprises 13 residues. The CDR3 DNA reads TGTGCCTGGAGTGGACAACCGAACACTGAAGCTTTCTTT. This encodes CAWSGQPNTEAFF.

Remarks on this clone: The same CDR3 can be traced to other DNA sequences in this sample. The gene calls are TRBV7-9 and TRBJ1-5, with D possibly matching TRBD1 (6 bases). Germline lookup yields CDR1 SEHNR and CDR2 FQNEAQ (reference sequence). V lost 4 bases, J lost 2 bases, and 6 bases lay in between. The CDR3 totals 13 residues. The CDR3 region is CASSSGGNQPQHF. The CDR3 bases are TGTGCCAGCAGCTCAGGGGGCAATCAGCCCCAGCATTTT. The variable domain in full, completed from reference TRBV7-9 and TRBJ1-5, reads DTGVSQNPRHKITKRGQNVTFRCDPISEHNRLYWYRQTLGQGPEFLTYFQNEAQLEKSRLLSDRFSAERPKGSFSTLEIQRTEQGDSAMYLCASSSGGNQPQHFGDGTRLSIL.

V and J are TRBV25-1 and TRBJ1-1; tentatively, D is TRBD1 (5 bases). Per germline, CDR1 MGHDK and CDR2 SYGVNS. V lost 7 bases to trimming and J lost 2 bases, with 17 bases between them. This CDR3 is 15 amino acids long. CDR3 protein: CASNSGYSSNTEAFF. The DNA for the CDR3 is TGTGCCAGCAATTCAGGGTACAGTAGTAACACTGAAGCTTTCTTT. The whole variable domain, filled in from reference TRBV25-1 and TRBJ1-1, reads EADIYQTPRYLVIGTGKKITLECSQTMGHDKMYWYQQDPGMELHLIHYSYGVNSTEKGDLSSESTVSRIRTEHFPLTLESARPSHTSQYLCASNSGYSSNTEAFFGQGTRLTVV.

The CDR3 DNA sequence: TGTGCCACCAGCTCGCAAAGGAGGGGAAGCAATCAGCCCCAGCATTTT. Encoded protein: CATSSQRRGSNQPQHF. The chain recombines TRBV15 with TRBJ1-5, with D perhaps matching TRBD1 (5 bases). This CDR3 is 16 amino acids long. V was clipped by 5 bases and J by 1 base, with 15 bases between them. Germline loops: CDR1 LNHNV, CDR2 YYDKDF (reference sequence).

Only a few counts were recorded for this clone. The identical CDR3 is also encoded by other nucleotide sequences in the sample. The chain has TRBV7-9 and TRBJ2-1; 7 bases align to TRBD1. V dropped 5 bases and J dropped 0; count of bases not matched to a gene: 4. Germline loops: CDR1 SEHNR, CDR2 FQNEAQ (reference sequence). This CDR3 has 15 residues. The DNA for the CDR3 is TGTGCCAGCAGCCAGACAGGGAGCTCCTACAATGAGCAGTTCTTC. This translates into CASSQTGSSYNEQFF.

The CDR3 loop is CATLGQGMGYTF. The CDR3 DNA follows: TGTGCCACCCTCGGGCAGGGAATGGGCTACACCTTC. The rearrangement joins TRBV28 to TRBJ1-2; a weak D match, TRBD1 (5 bases). With 10 bases removed from V and 8 bases from J, the gap between germline ends came to 17 bases. Germline V gene data show CDR1 as MDHEN and CDR2 as SYDVKM. The CDR3 is 12 residues long.

CDR3 bases: TGTGCCAGCTCACCCCGTGCACAGATCGAGAACACTGAAGCTTTCTTT. It specifies CASSPRAQIENTEAFF. The chain is built from TRBV18 and TRBJ1-1; D remains unclear. The CDR3 sequence is 16 residues long. Between the trimmed V and J ends, which lost 3 bases and 1 base, there was a span of 15 bases. Per germline, CDR1 KGHSH and CDR2 LQKENI.

V is TRBV6-6 and J is TRBJ2-3; D gene uncertain. The CDR3 consists of 13 residues. V shed 5 bases and J shed 2 bases, with 8 bases lying between them. Germline assignment: CDR1 MNHNY and CDR2 SVGAGI (reference sequence). The CDR3 region has the DNA TGTGCCAGCAGTGTCCGGGTCACAGATACGCAGTATTTT. Encoded protein: CASSVRVTDTQYF.